These 20 T cell receptor beta chains were sequenced from one sample in a study of cytomegalovirus exposure and HLA in healthy donors. With 60 Vbeta and 13 Jbeta primers, the PCR was carried out. Sequenced by immunoSEQ multiplex PCR; TCRdb stores in-frame clones only, minus some. In the table there are 45,000 or so clones, about three quarters of which are singletons. The sample consisted of PBMCs. These receptors were obtained from a young woman in good health and CMV-seronegative.

The J gene is TRBJ2-1, the V gene TRBV9; D uncertain. Trimming cost V 0 bases and J 5 bases, with 15 bases left between them. CDR1 SGDLS and CDR2 YYNGEE come from the germline V gene. The CDR3 runs to 16 residues. This CDR3 is CASSVAQVYGDNEQFF. The CDR3 nucleotides are TGTGCCAGCAGCGTAGCTCAGGTATACGGTGACAATGAGCAGTTCTTC.

This chain connects TRBV7-3 to TRBJ2-5, with 8 bases fitting TRBD1. This CDR3 is built from 15 residues. Germline V lookup: CDR1 SGHTA, CDR2 FQGTGA. V dropped 2 bases and J dropped 2; count of bases not matched to a gene: 4. In nucleotides, the CDR3 is TGTGCCAGCAGCTTAGGGACAGGTGGACAAGAGACCCAGTACTTC. It encodes CASSLGTGGQETQYF.

This chain joins TRBV6-5 and TRBJ2-7, with D uncertain. Trimming removed 2 bases at V and 3 bases at J, with 14 bases between. This CDR3 contains 15 residues. Per germline, CDR1 MNHEY and CDR2 SVGAGI. The CDR3 is CASSYGDSSLYEQYF. The CDR3 bases are TGTGCCAGCAGTTACGGCGACTCCTCCCTCTACGAGCAGTACTTC.

V gene TRBV18 combines with J gene TRBJ2-7; TRBD2 might be the D (6 bases). The V and J ends lost 4 bases and 0 bases respectively, with 10 bases between them. CDR3 size: 14 residues. Germline assignment: CDR1 KGHSH and CDR2 LQKENI. CDR3 residues: CASSLRDSSYEQYF. For the CDR3, the DNA is TGTGCCAGCTCACTTCGGGACTCCTCCTACGAGCAGTACTTC.

The rearrangement links TRBV7-2 to TRBJ2-5; D is possibly TRBD2 (6 bases). The CDR3 totals 16 residues. Between the trimmed V and J ends, which lost 5 bases and 8 bases, there was a span of 24 bases. Germline assignment: CDR1 SGHTA and CDR2 FQGNSA. The CDR3 sequence is CASSPFGSERAFTQYF. Written as DNA, the CDR3 is TGTGCCAGCAGCCCCTTCGGGTCTGAGCGGGCATTTACCCAGTACTTC.

This clone was seen only once. The CDR3 loop reads CASSVGLPAGAQYF. The CDR3 DNA sequence: TGTGCCAGCAGTGTGGGACTTCCGGCCGGGGCCCAGTACTTC. The chain combines TRBV6-5 with TRBJ2-5, with a possible D match to TRBD2 (6 bases). The V gene's germline CDR1 is MNHEY and CDR2 SVGAGI. Trimming took off 5 bases at V and 9 bases at J, with 19 bases between the two ends. This CDR3 contains 14 residues.

As regards this clone: Other DNA sequences within the sample encode an identical CDR3. V and J are TRBV6-1 and TRBJ2-1, with no clear D. The germline CDR1 and CDR2 sequences are MNHNS and SASEGT. The CDR3 is made up of 13 amino acids. V lost 6 bases and J lost 5, with 11 bases in between. The CDR3 protein is CASRLDSNNEQFF. CDR3 DNA sequence: TGTGCCAGCAGGTTAGACTCTAACAATGAGCAGTTCTTC.

V is TRBV27 and J is TRBJ1-4, with TRBD1 as a possible D gene (5 bases). This CDR3 has 13 residues. Germline loops: CDR1 MNHEY, CDR2 SMNVEV (reference sequence). V lost 6 bases and J 8 bases, leaving 13 bases between the germline ends. Here the CDR3 reads CASREGRREKLFF. DNA for the CDR3: TGTGCCAGCAGGGAGGGGCGCCGAGAAAAACTGTTTTTT.

This clone was picked up a small number of times. V usage is TRBV6-1 and J usage is TRBJ2-1, with a tentative D call TRBD2 (6 bases). The CDR3 totals 15 residues. Germline V gene sequence: CDR1 MNHNS, CDR2 SASEGT. Trimming took 2 bases from V and 9 from J, leaving 17 bases between them. The CDR3 nucleotides read TGTGCCAGCAGTGAATGGTCGCGGGGAATAGCTGAGCAGTTCTTC. Translated: CASSEWSRGIAEQFF.

J is TRBJ1-1 and V is TRBV29-1; no firm D call. The CDR3 has 13 residues. V shed 3 bases and J shed 5 bases, with 13 bases lying between them. Germline V lookup: CDR1 SQVTM, CDR2 ANQGSEA. For the CDR3, the DNA is TGCAGCGTTGAGCGAAAATTCTCAACTGAAGCTTTCTTT. As protein: CSVERKFSTEAFF.

This rearrangement joins TRBV6-1 to TRBJ1-2; D might be TRBD1 (6 bases). This CDR3 has 15 amino acids. Germline V lookup: CDR1 MNHNS, CDR2 SASEGT. V lost 0 bases, J lost 4 bases, and 12 bases lay in between. In DNA form, the CDR3 reads TGTGCCAGCAGTGAAGCGGGGGGAGGGGGCTATGGCTACACCTTC. Residues: CASSEAGGGGYGYTF.

J is TRBJ1-1 and V is TRBV7-6, with D unclear. Between the trimmed V and J ends, which lost 0 bases and 6 bases, there was a span of 8 bases. Germline V CDR1 and CDR2: SGHVS, FNYEAQ. This CDR3 comprises 13 residues. CDR3 loop: CASSLALAAEAFF. Here the CDR3 DNA reads TGTGCCAGCAGCTTAGCGCTGGCGGCTGAAGCTTTCTTT.

V and J are TRBV29-1 and TRBJ2-2; 10 bases fit TRBD2. With V trimmed by 7 bases and J by 4 bases, 15 bases remained unmatched. The CDR3 has 17 amino acids. The germline gives CDR1 SQVTM, CDR2 ANQGSEA. The CDR3 coding sequence is TGCAGCGCCAATGGGCTAGCGGGGGACGGGGGCACCGGGGAGCTGTTTTTT. This gives the protein CSANGLAGDGGTGELFF.

This chain joins TRBV18 and TRBJ2-7; TRBD2 matches at 9 bases. The CDR3 loop spans 15 amino acids. Trimming cost V 1 base and J 2 bases; bases outside gene matches: 3. Germline V CDR1 and CDR2: KGHSH, LQKENI. The CDR3 region is CASSPRGLAAYEQYF. CDR3 in DNA: TGTGCCAGCTCACCACGGGGACTAGCAGCCTACGAGCAGTACTTC.

This clone has only one observation. This sequence joins TRBV5-6 and TRBJ1-4, with TRBD1 identical over 10 bases. CDR1 is SGHDT, CDR2 YYEEEE, per germline. This CDR3 spans 15 amino acids. Losses at the gene ends were 4 bases for V and 4 bases for J; bases not matched to a gene: 4. The CDR3 DNA sequence: TGTGCCAGCAGCCCGGGGACAGGGGATAATGAAAAACTGTTTTTT. Encoded protein: CASSPGTGDNEKLFF.

This chain links TRBV28 with TRBJ2-7; 9 nucleotides match TRBD2. V shed 6 bases and J 6 bases; nucleotides not matched to a gene: 15. This CDR3 is built from 16 residues. From germline, CDR1 is MDHEN and CDR2 SYDVKM. CDR3 nucleotides: TGTGCCAGCAGACAGTACGGACTAGCGACCTTGGCCGAGCAGTACTTC. It is translated as CASRQYGLATLAEQYF.

This clone was recorded a few times. The V gene is TRBV10-1, the J gene TRBJ2-3; TRBD2 matches 12 bases. There are 16 residues in the CDR3. Germline CDR1 and CDR2: WNHNN and SYGVQD (reference sequence). The V segment lost 0 bases and the J segment 6 bases; nucleotides outside the gene matches: 4. CDR3 protein: CASSESLAGGMDTQYF. As DNA, the CDR3 is TGCGCCAGCAGTGAGTCGCTAGCGGGAGGGATGGATACGCAGTATTTT.

This clone was counted once. The gene calls are TRBV27 and TRBJ1-2; D might be TRBD1 (5 bases). The V and J ends lost 6 bases and 6 bases respectively, with 20 bases between them. The CDR3 is 15 amino acids. CDR1 MNHEY and CDR2 SMNVEV come from the germline V gene (reference sequence). The CDR3 reads CASSPVGRVGDGYTF. CDR3 bases: TGTGCCAGCAGCCCCGTGGGCAGGGTCGGCGATGGCTACACCTTC.

V and J are TRBV12-2 and TRBJ1-3; whether TRBD1, the table's D call, matches the DNA was not checked. TRBV12-2 is shown as a pseudogene. There are 15 residues in the CDR3. The DNA of the CDR3 is TGTGCAAGTCCCACCCGGACAGTCTCTGGAAACACCATATATTTT. Protein sequence: CASPTRTVSGNTIYF.

The rearrangement joins TRBV19 to TRBJ1-4, with D possibly TRBD1 on 6 matching bases. The CDR3 totals 19 residues. The V end lost 3 bases, the J end lost 0 bases, and 20 bases lay between the germline ends. Germline CDR1 is LNHDA and CDR2 is SQIVND (reference sequence). This chain's CDR3 is CASSIRGPAQHATNEKLFF. CDR3 DNA sequence: TGTGCCAGTAGTATCAGGGGACCAGCCCAGCATGCAACTAATGAAAAACTGTTTTTT. Variable domain in full (rest from reference TRBV19 and TRBJ1-4): DGGITQSPKYLFRKEGQNVTLSCEQNLNHDAMYWYRQDPGQGLRLIYYSQIVNDFQKGDIAEGYSVSREKKESFPLTVTSAQKNPTAFYLCASSIRGPAQHATNEKLFFGSGTQLSVL.